The clone carrying this T cell receptor beta chain was recorded only once. Its antigen remains unidentified. These data come from a study of blood T cells in healthy people across ages. Germline values: CDR1 DFQATT, CDR2 SNEGSKA (reference sequence). The CDR3 totals 16 residues. Trimming shortened V by 5 bases and J by 3 bases, and 22 bases separated the two germline ends. General study points: The long-lived group displayed more naive CD4+ cells, plus higher diversity, than the aged donors did.

A sample-barcoded 5' primer and a J-beta primer mix were used in a second PCR of roughly 7 to 11 cycles. TCRdb re-called the 5' RACE reads through MiXCR, storing one row per CDR3 protein. The data contain roughly 1,500,000 distinct CDR3 sequences, about 31% of them seen just once; the ten biggest clones take up 10% to 12%. The clonotype comes from a woman in her twenties or thirties in good health. This chain uses TRBV20-1 with TRBJ2-5, with D perhaps matching TRBD2 (6 bases). Specimen: blood. Here the CDR3 DNA reads TGCAGTGCTGGGCCCCGGGACTCGGTCCTAGAAGAGACCCAGTACTTC. It translates to CSAGPRDSVLEETQYF.